This paragraph covers one T cell receptor (beta chain) sequence. The record originates from a study of blood T cell repertoires in COVID-19. Trimming took off 4 bases at V and 4 bases at J, with 13 bases between the two ends. Germline V gene sequence: CDR1 SQVTM, CDR2 ANQGSEA. CDR3 size: 13 residues. Profiling relied on immunoSEQ multiplex PCR, and the TCRdb table lists in-frame clones only, not all of them. The sample includes 39,000 or so clones, 70% to 90% seen only once; the top ten take more than 8.5%. The source is a man between 60 and 75 years old in a cohort sampled during active COVID-19. Material for sequencing was peripheral blood. V usage is TRBV29-1 and J usage is TRBJ1-1; D is unclear. CDR3 nucleotide sequence: TGCAGCGTTGTACCGGGAGGCAGCACTGAAGCTTTCTTT. It yields the protein CSVVPGGSTEAFF.